One and the same sample provided the 22 T cell receptor beta chains below, sequenced in a study of cytomegalovirus exposure and HLA in healthy donors. Measured with immunoSEQ multiplex PCR; TCRdb has only the in-frame clones, and not every one. The data show 120,000 to 150,000 clones, 84% seen once. What was sequenced was PBMCs. The source of these receptors is a woman in her twenties or thirties in good health and CMV-seronegative.

This CDR3 reads CASSQGGDSGGQETQYF. CDR3 nucleotides: TGTGCCAGCAGCCAAGGGGGGGATAGCGGGGGACAAGAGACCCAGTACTTC. The V gene is TRBV4-2, the J gene TRBJ2-5; 9 nucleotides match TRBD2. Trimming took 1 base from V and 2 from J; bases not matched to a gene: 8. The CDR3 consists of 17 residues. Germline lookup yields CDR1 LGHNA and CDR2 YNFKEQ.

The J gene is TRBJ2-1, the V gene TRBV2; weak D call: TRBD2 (6 bases). In germline, CDR1 is SNHLY, CDR2 FYNNEI. This CDR3 is 15 amino acids long. Trimming took off 1 base at V and 3 bases at J, with 10 bases between the two ends. The CDR3 here is CASSEGGNNYNEQFF. The CDR3 DNA is TGTGCCAGCAGTGAAGGCGGGAACAACTACAATGAGCAGTTCTTC.

The gene calls are TRBV7-3 and TRBJ2-2, with TRBD1 as a possible D gene (6 bases). The CDR3 consists of 14 residues. Trimming removed 2 bases from V and 4 bases from J, with 8 bases in between. Germline-derived CDR1 and CDR2 are SGHTA and FQGTGA. The CDR3 is CASSLGRGTGELFF. DNA for the CDR3: TGTGCCAGCAGCTTAGGCAGGGGCACCGGGGAGCTGTTTTTT.

This clone was observed once. CDR3 in DNA: TGTGCCAGCAGATCGACAGGGCCCTATGGCTACACCTTC. Translated: CASRSTGPYGYTF. The chain couples TRBV6-5 to TRBJ1-2; 7 positions match TRBD1. J gave up 4 bases and V 6 bases, and 5 bases lay outside the gene matches. CDR3 length: 13 residues. Per germline, CDR1 MNHEY and CDR2 SVGAGI.

This clone was detected only once. The genes are TRBV7-2 and TRBJ1-4; TRBD1 is a possible D gene (5 bases). With 1 base removed from V and 13 bases from J, the gap between germline ends came to 16 bases. The germline V gene encodes CDR1 SGHTA and CDR2 FQGNSA. The CDR3 has 14 residues. CDR3 loop: CASSLGGDGNRLFF. The DNA of the CDR3 is TGTGCCAGCAGCTTAGGCGGGGACGGGAATCGACTGTTTTTT.

CDR3 protein: CASSQEAGRGAFF. CDR3 in DNA: TGCGCCAGCAGCCAAGAAGCGGGACGGGGAGCTTTCTTT. The chain combines TRBV4-1 with TRBJ1-1, with D possibly TRBD1 on 5 matching bases. V was trimmed by 0 bases and J by 10 bases, leaving 12 bases between them. The germline V gene encodes CDR1 MGHRA and CDR2 YSYEKL. The CDR3 extends over 13 amino acids.

This clone was detected once. This chain connects TRBV19 to TRBJ1-2; 7 nucleotides match TRBD1. The V gene end was trimmed by 5 bases and the J gene end by 4 bases; junction bases not matched to a gene: 13. Per germline, CDR1 LNHDA and CDR2 SQIVND (reference sequence). This CDR3 is 16 amino acids long. CDR3 coding DNA: TGTGCCAGTAGTGCGGGGGGCAGAGACAGGGTCTATGGCTACACCTTC. It translates to CASSAGGRDRVYGYTF.

The chain joins TRBV12-5 to TRBJ2-3; D ambiguous. V was trimmed by 3 bases and J by 3 bases, leaving 4 bases between them. The CDR3 spans 12 residues. Germline V lookup: CDR1 LGHNT, CDR2 FRNRAP. CDR3 nucleotides: TGTGCTAGTGGTTTCCCGACAGATACGCAGTATTTT. It encodes CASGFPTDTQYF.

The CDR3 protein is CASIMTGWNSPLHF. CDR3 DNA: TGTGCCAGCATTATGACAGGGTGGAATTCACCCCTCCACTTT. The chain combines TRBV6-1 with TRBJ1-6, with 7 nucleotides matching TRBD1. The CDR3 covers 14 residues. V shed 7 bases and J 7 bases; nucleotides not matched to a gene: 7. Germline loops: CDR1 MNHNS, CDR2 SASEGT.

The CDR3 region is CASSRVGGGTEAFF. Written as DNA, the CDR3 is TGCGCCAGCAGCCGCGTCGGGGGGGGCACTGAAGCTTTCTTT. The chain carries TRBV4-1 and TRBJ1-1, with a weak D call TRBD1 (5 bases). V lost 4 bases and J 4 bases, leaving 13 bases between the germline ends. The CDR3 length is 14 residues. CDR1 MGHRA and CDR2 YSYEKL come from the germline V gene.

The chain has TRBV9 and TRBJ1-3; possibly TRBD1 for D (6 bases). This CDR3 is 15 amino acids long. V was trimmed by 2 bases and J by 0 bases, leaving 9 bases between them. CDR1 SGDLS and CDR2 YYNGEE come from the germline V gene. The CDR3 DNA is TGTGCCAGCAGCGTTAGGGGGGGCTCTGGAAACACCATATATTTT. Translation: CASSVRGGSGNTIYF.

This clone was seen once. The DNA for the CDR3 is TGTGCCAGCAGTTACCCAGGGGGATCCTATGGCTACACCTTC. It encodes CASSYPGGSYGYTF. The chain joins TRBV6-6 to TRBJ1-2, with 7 bases that match TRBD1. Unmatched junction bases numbered 4, after V lost 2 bases and J lost 4 bases. CDR3 length: 14 amino acids. Germline CDR1 and CDR2: MNHNY and SVGAGI (reference sequence).

The chain employs TRBV4-3 and TRBJ2-1, with D uncertain. CDR1 is LGHNA and CDR2 is YSLEER in the germline V gene. V lost 2 bases to trimming and J lost 5 bases, with 16 bases between them. The CDR3 has 16 amino acids. The CDR3 region is CASSQQTGLLNNEQFF. The DNA of the CDR3 is TGCGCCAGCAGCCAACAGACGGGTCTTTTAAACAATGAGCAGTTCTTC.

This clone was detected once. The J gene is TRBJ2-5, the V gene TRBV10-3; tentatively, D is TRBD1 (6 bases). V lost 2 bases and J 4 bases, leaving 20 bases between the germline ends. Germline values: CDR1 ENHRY, CDR2 SYGVKD. The CDR3 is made up of 17 amino acids. The CDR3 here is CAISEPTAGEMRETQYF. The CDR3 DNA follows: TGTGCCATCAGTGAGCCGACGGCAGGGGAGATGCGAGAGACCCAGTACTTC.

The gene calls are TRBV7-8 and TRBJ1-2, with TRBD1 identical over 7 bases. CDR3 length: 16 residues. V was clipped by 5 bases and J by 4 bases; unmatched bases: 13. Germline-derived CDR1 and CDR2 are SGHVS and FQNEAQ. The CDR3: CASSPMTGIISYGYTF. The CDR3 DNA sequence: TGTGCCAGCAGCCCCATGACAGGGATTATTAGCTATGGCTACACCTTC.

This chain connects TRBV10-3 to TRBJ2-1, with D uncertain. In germline, CDR1 is ENHRY, CDR2 SYGVKD. Trimming removed 4 bases from V and 2 bases from J, with 12 bases in between. The CDR3 loop spans 15 amino acids. CDR3 DNA sequence: TGTGCCATCAGTGTCGCGGAGAAACCCTACAATGAGCAGTTCTTC. Amino acid sequence: CAISVAEKPYNEQFF.

This clone has just a few counts. This chain connects TRBV4-1 to TRBJ2-7; possibly TRBD1 for D (5 bases). V lost 2 bases to trimming and J lost 1 base, with 9 bases between them. The germline CDR1 and CDR2 sequences are MGHRA and YSYEKL. The CDR3 spans 14 residues. The CDR3 sequence: CASSQQGASYEQYF. The CDR3 DNA reads TGCGCCAGCAGCCAACAGGGTGCGTCCTACGAGCAGTACTTC.

There are a few counts of this clone. The chain employs TRBV5-4 and TRBJ1-2; D not resolved. CDR1 is SGHNT and CDR2 is YYREEE in the germline V gene (reference sequence). V lost 0 bases and J 8 bases, leaving 11 bases between the germline ends. The CDR3 runs 13 residues. In DNA, the CDR3 is TGTGCCAGCAGCTTGGGTCCGAGAGGGGGCTACACCTTC. Its protein product is CASSLGPRGGYTF.

The chain links TRBV10-3 to TRBJ2-1, with 8 bases matching TRBD1. V dropped 9 bases and J dropped 8; count of bases not matched to a gene: 3. Germline CDR1 and CDR2: ENHRY and SYGVKD. CDR3 length: 11 residues. The CDR3 loop is CAMNRGDEQFF. For the CDR3, the DNA is TGTGCCATGAACAGGGGGGATGAGCAGTTCTTC.

The count of this clone is one. V gene TRBV7-9 combines with J gene TRBJ1-2, with 9 positions matching TRBD1. The V segment lost 5 bases and the J segment 4 bases; nucleotides outside the gene matches: 8. Germline V CDR1 and CDR2: SEHNR, FQNEAQ (reference sequence). The CDR3 length is 15 residues. CDR3 bases: TGTGCCAGCAGCATAACGGGACAGGGTCGCTATGGCTACACCTTC. Amino acid sequence: CASSITGQGRYGYTF.

This sequence joins TRBV10-2 and TRBJ1-2; 7 bases align to TRBD1. Germline loops: CDR1 WSHSY, CDR2 SAAADI. The CDR3 is made up of 13 amino acids. With 5 bases clipped from V and 4 bases from J, the junction kept 4 bases outside the gene matches. The DNA of the CDR3 is TGCGCCAGCAGTTCGGGACAGCTCTATGGCTACACCTTC. Translating gives CASSSGQLYGYTF.

The chain uses TRBV18 and TRBJ2-7, with 8 nucleotides matching TRBD1. Germline-derived CDR1 and CDR2 are KGHSH and LQKENI. This CDR3 has 15 residues. With V trimmed by 5 bases and J by 2 bases, 8 bases remained unmatched. The CDR3 sequence is CASSTYNRGAYEQYF. The CDR3 nucleotides are TGTGCCAGCTCAACATATAACAGGGGGGCCTACGAGCAGTACTTC.